What follows describes a single T cell receptor beta chain. Its antigen target is currently unknown. Base qualities are not recorded, but no much larger clone differs from it by a single base. These data are taken from a study of blood T cell repertoires in COVID-19 (dated by TCRdb to 2020 to 2021). Turning to the overall study: Samples covering the acute and convalescent phases of COVID-19 were provided by collaborators in the United States, Italy and Spain. The sample metadata nearly always contained a de-identified subject ID, COVID-19 status, age in years and sex. The repertoires were released in a freely available public database meant as a resource for research on the immune response to SARS-CoV-2. HLA class I and class II types, where available, came from metadata supplied by the sample provider rather than from assay-based typing. The prospective study material was composed of cDNA or gDNA derived from T cells, B-cell-depleted T cells, or PBMCs. The samples were drawn from the first 160 participants of the ongoing ImmuneRACE study and from about 1,200 subjects provided by 6 global collaborators. The dataset comprised deeply sampled blood TCRbeta repertoires from subjects exposed to, actively infected with, or recovered from COVID-19.

TCRbeta CDR3 regions were amplified from genomic DNA using the immunoSEQ Assay, a bias-controlled multiplex PCR. The study's own analysis went as follows. Nucleated cell counts per sample were estimated from amplification of reference gene primers within the assay. Sequence reads were collapsed and filtered to measure the absolute abundance of every unique TCRbeta CDR3 rearrangement. For each sample, productive Simpson clonality was calculated by taking the square root of Simpson's diversity index across productive rearrangements. TCRdb provides this immuneACCESS table in a form limited to in-frame rearrangements. Some clones are lacking; in checked studies, under half of them reflect an unresolved V gene, and why the rest are absent is not known. V, J and clone size are taken as reported in that table, and D and trimming were inferred from the DNA itself. The sample data list about 270,000 clones, and 86% of these were observed just once. The biggest ten clones account for 1.5% to 2% of the sample.

CDR1 and CDR2, per the germline V gene, are SGHRS and YFSETQ. Trimming leaves V shorter by 2 bases and J shorter by 1 base, with the junction holding 9 bases beyond the gene matches. From cysteine to phenylalanine, the CDR3 is 18 amino acids long. Kept here is only the CDR3 DNA, which spans 54 bases and is read in frame from base 1. Samples from volunteer blood donors who had recovered from COVID-19 were contributed by a second Seattle source. Whole blood was collected in K2EDTA tubes by collaborating institutions according to the institutions' own protocols. Collaborator samples were shipped for TCRbeta analysis as frozen whole blood, isolated PBMCs, or DNA extracted from either sample type. Points the paper makes about the study in general: How much clinical and demographic metadata was included differed by source and by participant, and the metadata was provided uncurated.

The chain employs TRBV5-1 and TRBJ2-2; 9 of the junction bases match TRBD2. The specimen was peripheral blood. This sequence was found in a woman aged 60-70 years who had recovered from COVID-19. The CDR3 in this case is CASSFNERGALNTGELFF. The sequenced DNA is TGCGCCAGCAGCTTCAATGAGCGGGGGGCCCTGAACACCGGGGAGCTGTTTTTT.